This passage covers 25 T cell receptor beta chains from one sample sequenced in a study of CD8+ T cells in alopecia areata. Reverse transcribed after extraction, RNA yielded cDNA as the sequencing template. TCRdb's table, derived via immunoSEQ multiplex PCR, lists solely in-frame clones and lacks some. The table lists approximately 30,000 clones, around 59% of them singletons. Sample: NKG2D-high CD8+ T cells sorted from blood. The receptors here all came from a human donor with alopecia areata.

The gene calls are TRBV6-5 and TRBJ2-5, with a weak D call TRBD1 (6 bases). The length of the CDR3 is 13 residues. V shed 8 bases and J shed 5 bases, with 15 bases lying between them. CDR1 and CDR2 (germline): MNHEY, SVGAGI. CDR3 DNA: TGTGCCAGCCATCCCGGGACATCGGAGACCCAGTACTTC. Protein: CASHPGTSETQYF.

This clone occurred many times. V usage is TRBV7-9 and J usage is TRBJ2-3, with TRBD1 matching over 7 bases. V dropped 5 bases and J dropped 2; count of bases not matched to a gene: 10. Germline V gene lookup returns CDR1 SEHNR and CDR2 FQNEAQ (reference sequence). The CDR3 consists of 16 residues. CDR3 coding DNA: TGTGCCAGCAGCGACCGAAGACAGGGCCCCACAGATACGCAGTATTTT. Translating gives CASSDRRQGPTDTQYF.

CDR3 sequence (DNA): TGTGCCATCAGTGAGTCAGACGGGACAAACCCCTACGAGCAGTACTTC. Translation gives CAISESDGTNPYEQYF. This chain uses TRBV10-3 with TRBJ2-7; perhaps TRBD1 as D (6 bases). Germline V gene data show CDR1 as ENHRY and CDR2 as SYGVKD. This CDR3 spans 16 amino acids. Trimming took off 0 bases at V and 2 bases at J, with 14 bases between the two ends.

The chain couples TRBV9 to TRBJ1-1; no definite D call. Looked up from germline, CDR1 is SGDLS and CDR2 is YYNGEE. Deletions cut 2 bases from V and 1 base from J, with 9 bases between. This CDR3 region has 14 residues. The CDR3 region has the DNA TGTGCCAGCAGCGTCGGGTCGACGAACACTGAAGCTTTCTTT. Protein: CASSVGSTNTEAFF.

This clone showed up many times. The chain has TRBV15 and TRBJ1-5; D remains unclear. Trimming removed 0 bases from V and 6 bases from J, with 6 bases in between. This CDR3 contains 13 residues. Germline assignment: CDR1 LNHNV and CDR2 YYDKDF (reference sequence). The CDR3 nucleotides read TGTGCCACCAGCAGAGAGGATGGTCAGCCCCAGCATTTT. Translated: CATSREDGQPQHF.

The chain has TRBV27 and TRBJ1-5, with a tentative D call TRBD1 (5 bases). Trimming cost V 0 bases and J 4 bases, with 13 bases left between them. The germline V gene has CDR1 MNHEY and CDR2 SMNVEV (reference sequence). The CDR3 totals 16 residues. CDR3 residues: CASSLSGAGYNQPQHF. The DNA for the CDR3 is TGTGCCAGCAGTTTATCTGGGGCAGGGTATAATCAGCCCCAGCATTTT.

Only a few counts were recorded for this clone. This sequence joins TRBV5-4 and TRBJ2-1; D could derive from TRBD1 or TRBD2 (6 bases each). Trimming left V 4 bases short and J 10 bases short, with 15 bases between. The CDR3 sequence is 13 residues long. Germline values: CDR1 SGHNT, CDR2 YYREEE (reference sequence). The DNA of the CDR3 is TGTGCCAGCAGCCCCGACGGGGGCGTGGAGCAGTTCTTC. As protein: CASSPDGGVEQFF.

The V gene is TRBV9, the J gene TRBJ2-1; 9 nucleotides line up with TRBD2. J was trimmed by 7 bases and V by 1 base; bases with no gene match: 12. The germline V gene has CDR1 SGDLS and CDR2 YYNGEE. This CDR3 spans 17 amino acids. The CDR3 protein is CASSVTLSSGAGNEQFF. CDR3 coding DNA: TGTGCCAGCAGCGTAACCTTGTCTAGCGGGGCGGGGAATGAGCAGTTCTTC.

The rearrangement joins TRBV9 to TRBJ2-7, with D perhaps assigned TRBD1 or TRBD2 (6 bases each). CDR3 length: 12 residues. Deletions cut 0 bases from V and 12 bases from J, with 13 bases between. Germline lookup yields CDR1 SGDLS and CDR2 YYNGEE. This CDR3 reads CASSVEGGSRYF. In nucleotides, the CDR3 is TGTGCCAGCAGCGTAGAGGGGGGCAGTCGGTACTTC. Complete variable domain (other parts from reference TRBV9 and TRBJ2-7): DSGVTQTPKHLITATGQRVTLRCSPRSGDLSVYWYQQSLDQGLQFLIQYYNGEERAKGNILERFSAQQFPDLHSELNLSSLELGDSALYFCASSVEGGSRYFGPGTRLTVT.

V is TRBV7-9 and J is TRBJ2-7; the D call may be TRBD1 or TRBD2 (6 bases each). CDR1 and CDR2 from the germline V gene are SEHNR and FQNEAQ (reference sequence). Between the trimmed V and J ends, which lost 4 bases and 4 bases, there was a span of 11 bases. This CDR3 comprises 13 residues. CDR3 residues: CASSSPGAYEQYF. CDR3 nucleotides: TGTGCCAGCAGCTCCCCGGGGGCTTACGAGCAGTACTTC.

This clone occurred a few times. V is TRBV7-2 and J is TRBJ1-2; D is undetermined. In germline, CDR1 is SGHTA, CDR2 FQGNSA. Trimming left V 1 base short and J 1 base short, with 16 bases between. CDR3 length: 17 residues. CDR3 bases: TGTGCCAGCAGCTTAGGAAGTGGGGAGTCCCGTAACTATGGCTACACCTTC. Its translation is CASSLGSGESRNYGYTF.

The chain recombines TRBV19 with TRBJ2-7; 8 nucleotides align to TRBD1. The germline CDR1 and CDR2 sequences are LNHDA and SQIVND (reference sequence). J was trimmed by 2 bases and V by 5 bases; bases with no gene match: 5. The CDR3 runs to 14 residues. CDR3 residues: CASSPRTGTYEQYF. CDR3 DNA sequence: TGTGCCAGTAGTCCCCGGACAGGGACCTACGAGCAGTACTTC.

V is TRBV11-2 and J is TRBJ2-5; D call uncertain. The V end lost 0 bases, the J end lost 5 bases, and 13 bases lay between the germline ends. Germline V gene data show CDR1 as SGHAT and CDR2 as FQNNGV. The CDR3 is made up of 15 amino acids. The CDR3 spells CASSLDIGPGETQYF. CDR3 DNA sequence: TGTGCCAGCAGCTTAGATATCGGACCGGGTGAGACCCAGTACTTC.

This chain uses TRBV29-1 with TRBJ2-3; the D is unclear. Between the trimmed V and J ends, which lost 7 bases and 1 base, there was a span of 9 bases. Looked up from germline, CDR1 is SQVTM and CDR2 is ANQGSEA. This CDR3 comprises 12 residues. The CDR3 DNA is TGCAGCGCAACGGACGGCACAGATACGCAGTATTTT. Amino acids: CSATDGTDTQYF.

The V gene is TRBV19, the J gene TRBJ2-2; no reliable D call. The CDR3 loop spans 15 amino acids. V dropped 1 base and J dropped 4 bases, with 10 bases sitting between them. Per the germline V gene, CDR1 is LNHDA and CDR2 is SQIVND (reference sequence). The CDR3 loop is CASSIGTRPTGELFF. The CDR3 region has the DNA TGTGCCAGTAGTATAGGGACCAGACCCACCGGGGAGCTGTTTTTT.

The chain joins TRBV20-1 to TRBJ2-7, with D perhaps matching TRBD2 (6 bases). In germline, CDR1 is DFQATT, CDR2 SNEGSKA (reference sequence). The CDR3 totals 11 residues. The CDR3: CSVGGIDEQYF. The CDR3 DNA reads TGCAGCGTCGGCGGGATCGACGAGCAGTACTTC.

The V gene is TRBV28, the J gene TRBJ1-2; 9 bases fit TRBD1. Germline V CDR1 and CDR2: MDHEN, SYDVKM. The CDR3 loop spans 15 amino acids. V lost 1 base to trimming and J lost 4 bases; unmatched junction nucleotides: 4. This CDR3 reads CASSLSGQGRYGYTF. CDR3 in DNA: TGTGCCAGCAGTTTATCGGGACAGGGCCGCTATGGCTACACCTTC.

J is TRBJ2-5 and V is TRBV25-1; the match to TRBD1 covers 9 bases. This CDR3 region has 14 residues. Germline values: CDR1 MGHDK, CDR2 SYGVNS. J was trimmed by 4 bases and V by 4 bases; bases with no gene match: 4. The CDR3 DNA sequence: TGTGCCAGCAGTGCACAGGGGGCAAGAGAGACCCAGTACTTC. Its translation is CASSAQGARETQYF. The variable domain in full, with the rest retrieved from reference TRBV25-1 and TRBJ2-5, is EADIYQTPRYLVIGTGKKITLECSQTMGHDKMYWYQQDPGMELHLIHYSYGVNSTEKGDLSSESTVSRIRTEHFPLTLESARPSHTSQYLCASSAQGARETQYFGPGTRLLVL.

There are a few counts of this clone. The rearrangement links TRBV29-1 to TRBJ2-1; 10 bases are shared with TRBD1. CDR3 length: 18 residues. Germline-derived CDR1 and CDR2 are SQVTM and ANQGSEA. The junction had 12 bases not matched to a gene; V was cut back by 0 bases and J by 4 bases. CDR3 nucleotides: TGCAGCGTTGAAGATCCCACATGGGGGACAGGGGTGTACAATGAGCAGTTCTTC. Translated: CSVEDPTWGTGVYNEQFF.

The count of this clone is one. The chain joins TRBV5-6 to TRBJ1-5; D is perhaps TRBD1 (6 bases). Germline V lookup: CDR1 SGHDT, CDR2 YYEEEE. CDR3 length: 14 amino acids. With 4 bases removed from V and 3 bases from J, the gap between germline ends came to 11 bases. CDR3 loop: CASSNRQDNQPQHF. The CDR3 coding sequence is TGTGCCAGCAGCAATAGACAGGACAATCAGCCCCAGCATTTT.

The V and J genes are TRBV27 and TRBJ2-7, with 7 bases identical to TRBD2. Germline assignment: CDR1 MNHEY and CDR2 SMNVEV (reference sequence). V was pared by 7 bases and J by 5 bases, with 14 bases of the junction left unmatched. The CDR3 is 15 residues long. CDR3 region: CASTPRFGRWNEQYF. DNA for the CDR3: TGTGCCAGCACCCCACGGTTCGGGAGGTGGAACGAGCAGTACTTC.

The V and J genes are TRBV28 and TRBJ2-3; D is unresolved. Germline values: CDR1 MDHEN, CDR2 SYDVKM. V lost 6 bases to trimming and J lost 4 bases, with 17 bases between them. The CDR3 length is 15 residues. The CDR3 loop is CASSRTQNLPDTQYF. The CDR3 coding sequence is TGTGCCAGCAGCCGTACTCAGAACCTACCAGATACGCAGTATTTT.

This sequence joins TRBV29-1 and TRBJ1-2, with D maybe TRBD1 (5 bases). The CDR3 is 15 amino acids. The germline V gene encodes CDR1 SQVTM and CDR2 ANQGSEA. Deletions cut 6 bases from V and 0 bases from J, with 17 bases between. DNA of the CDR3: TGCAGCGTCCTCGGGGACGGGAACCCTAACTATGGCTACACCTTC. It specifies CSVLGDGNPNYGYTF.

This chain uses TRBV14 with TRBJ2-5; no firm D call. Germline CDR1 is SGHDN and CDR2 is FVKESK. V was shortened by 4 bases and J by 1 base, with 10 bases between the two germline ends. CDR3 size: 14 residues. CDR3 nucleotide sequence: TGTGCCAGCAGCCTCGGACCGGCCCAAGAGACCCAGTACTTC. Translation: CASSLGPAQETQYF. Looking up the rest from reference TRBV14 and TRBJ2-5 gives the full variable domain: EAGVTQFPSHSVIEKGQTVTLRCDPISGHDNLYWYRRVMGKEIKFLLHFVKESKQDESGMPNNRFLAERTGGTYSTLKVQPAELEDSGVYFCASSLGPAQETQYFGPGTRLLVL.

The chain employs TRBV4-3 and TRBJ2-3; tentatively, D is TRBD1 or TRBD2 (5 bases each). CDR1 is LGHNA and CDR2 is YSLEER in the germline V gene. With 2 bases removed from V and 6 bases from J, the gap between germline ends came to 9 bases. The CDR3 has 13 amino acids. The CDR3 reads CASSQHRRDTQYF. The DNA of the CDR3 is TGCGCCAGCAGCCAACACAGGAGGGATACGCAGTATTTT.